This is a list of T cell receptor beta chains from one sample in a study of spatial heterogeneity in lung cancer. TCRdb itself ran the 5' RACE reads through MiXCR, one entry per CDR3 protein. Here the sample spans some 87,000 distinct CDR3 sequences, around 9% being singletons. The sample here was PBMCs, taken at surgery. Receptor source: a male donor with early-stage non-small cell lung cancer. Each CDR3 is given with its conserved first and last residue. D genes are given only for firm matches. Size is omitted from some rows. Given values are once, few, many or a class for expanded clones.

j_call: TRBJ2-3; d_call: TRBD2; v_call: TRBV20-1; clone_size: .; cdr3_nt: TGCAGTGCTAGGTGGCGGGGGGAAGGAGATACGCAGTATTTT; cdr3_aa: CSARWRGEGDTQYF
j_call: TRBJ2-7; d_call: .; v_call: TRBV20-1; clone_size: many; cdr3_nt: TGCAGTGCTAGAGATAAAGCTAGGGAGCAGTACTTC; cdr3_aa: CSARDKAREQYF
j_call: TRBJ2-3; d_call: TRBD2; v_call: TRBV10-3; clone_size: .; cdr3_nt: TGTGCCATCAGGGGGACTAAGTCTAGCACAGATACGCAGTATTTT; cdr3_aa: CAIRGTKSSTDTQYF
j_call: TRBJ2-1; d_call: .; v_call: TRBV7-8; clone_size: many; cdr3_nt: TGTGCCAGCAGCTATCGAAGGGTAGCGGACTCCTACAATGAGCAGTTCTTC; cdr3_aa: CASSYRRVADSYNEQFF
j_call: TRBJ1-2; d_call: TRBD1; v_call: TRBV6-5; clone_size: .; cdr3_nt: TGTGCCAGCAGTTACAGATTGACGGGACAGGGTAACGGCTACACCTTC; cdr3_aa: CASSYRLTGQGNGYTF
j_call: TRBJ2-7; d_call: TRBD2; v_call: TRBV7-2; clone_size: few; cdr3_nt: TGTGCCAGCAGCTTAAGGGCGGGAGGTAGTGAGCAGTACTTC; cdr3_aa: CASSLRAGGSEQYF
j_call: TRBJ2-7; d_call: TRBD1; v_call: TRBV28; clone_size: few; cdr3_nt: TGTGCCAGCAGCATGGGACAGGGGATACACGAGCAGTACTTC; cdr3_aa: CASSMGQGIHEQYF
j_call: TRBJ2-3; d_call: TRBD2; v_call: TRBV10-2; clone_size: .; cdr3_nt: TGCGCCAGCAGTGCCCTGACTAGCGTGACAGATACGCAGTATTTT; cdr3_aa: CASSALTSVTDTQYF
j_call: TRBJ1-1; d_call: .; v_call: TRBV20-1; clone_size: .; cdr3_nt: TGCAGTGGGCTACAGGGAGGGGGCACTGAAGCTTTCTTT; cdr3_aa: CSGLQGGGTEAFF
j_call: TRBJ2-1; d_call: TRBD2; v_call: TRBV20-1; clone_size: .; cdr3_nt: TGCAGTGCTAGATCTAGCGGGAGTATGTCCTACAATGAGCAGTTCTTC; cdr3_aa: CSARSSGSMSYNEQFF
j_call: TRBJ1-5; d_call: TRBD1; v_call: TRBV5-6; clone_size: many; cdr3_nt: TGTGCCAGCAGCTTGACAGGGGGGAGCAATCAGCCCCAGCATTTT; cdr3_aa: CASSLTGGSNQPQHF
j_call: TRBJ2-1; d_call: .; v_call: TRBV3-1; clone_size: .; cdr3_nt: TGTGCCAGCAGCCAAGTACTGTACAATGAGCAGTTCTTC; cdr3_aa: CASSQVLYNEQFF
j_call: TRBJ2-1; d_call: TRBD2; v_call: TRBV5-6; clone_size: .; cdr3_nt: TGTGCCAGCAGCTTGTTAACTAGCGGGAGCATCGATGAGCAGTTCTTC; cdr3_aa: CASSLLTSGSIDEQFF
j_call: TRBJ2-3; d_call: TRBD2; v_call: TRBV5-1; clone_size: .; cdr3_nt: TGCGCCAGCAGCTCCCTGGGACTAGCGGGGTTCTCTTCAGATACGCAGTATTTT; cdr3_aa: CASSSLGLAGFSSDTQYF
j_call: TRBJ1-6; d_call: .; v_call: TRBV20-1; clone_size: many; cdr3_nt: TGCAGTGCTAGGCCGGCAGGGACGAATTCACCCCTCCACTTT; cdr3_aa: CSARPAGTNSPLHF
j_call: TRBJ1-1; d_call: .; v_call: TRBV4-3; clone_size: .; cdr3_nt: TGCGCCAGCAGCCAAGATAGTCAGGGAGGCACTGAAGCTTTCTTT; cdr3_aa: CASSQDSQGGTEAFF
j_call: TRBJ2-5; d_call: .; v_call: TRBV11-2; clone_size: .; cdr3_nt: TGTGCCAGCAACTTAGATCCGGCGGCAAAGACCCAGTACTTC; cdr3_aa: CASNLDPAAKTQYF
j_call: TRBJ2-5; d_call: TRBD1; v_call: TRBV20-1; clone_size: .; cdr3_nt: TGCAGTGCCGCGCCGACAGGGGGCGCAGAGACCCAGTACTTC; cdr3_aa: CSAAPTGGAETQYF
j_call: TRBJ2-5; d_call: .; v_call: TRBV10-3; clone_size: .; cdr3_nt: TGTGCCATCAGTGAGAGAGGGGAGACCCAGTACTTC; cdr3_aa: CAISERGETQYF
j_call: TRBJ1-5; d_call: TRBD1; v_call: TRBV4-3; clone_size: few; cdr3_nt: TGCGCCAGCAGCCAACCAGGGACAGGGTTTGGATGCAATCAGCCCCAGCATTTT; cdr3_aa: CASSQPGTGFGCNQPQHF
j_call: TRBJ1-5; d_call: .; v_call: TRBV7-8; clone_size: many; cdr3_nt: TGTGCCAGCAGTCCACTAGGTGGGCACCTCAATCAGCCCCAGCATTTT; cdr3_aa: CASSPLGGHLNQPQHF
j_call: TRBJ2-1; d_call: .; v_call: TRBV28; clone_size: few; cdr3_nt: TGTGCCAGCAGTTTTCAGCAGGGAGGCAAAAATGAGCAGTTCTTC; cdr3_aa: CASSFQQGGKNEQFF